This T cell receptor beta chain was found in a study of blood T cell repertoires in COVID-19. Study-level information: The United States, Italy and Spain supplied acute and convalescent COVID-19 samples.

Clones were sequenced by immunoSEQ multiplex PCR, and TCRdb holds only the in-frame ones, with some missing. In the table there are 250,000 to 300,000 clones, about 83% of which are singletons. This sequence originates from a man aged 80 or over with acute or convalescent COVID-19. The sequenced sample was peripheral blood.

CDR3 in amino acids: CASSQVSGKSYNEQFF. The CDR3 bases are TGCGCCAGCAGCCAGGTCTCGGGAAAGTCTTACAATGAGCAGTTCTTC. The V and J genes are TRBV4-1 and TRBJ2-1, with D possibly matching TRBD2 (5 bases). Germline-derived CDR1 and CDR2 are MGHRA and YSYEKL. The CDR3 consists of 16 residues. The V gene lost 3 bases and the J gene lost 4 bases, with 16 bases spanning the gap.